What follows are 18 T cell receptor beta chains derived from one specimen sequenced in a study of vaccination effects on CD4 cells after COVID-19. No cognate antigen is known for these TCRs. Antigen-specific CD4+ T cells were expanded with viral peptide pools in the ViraFEST assay before sequencing. At the end of 10 days of culture, CD4+ T cells were isolated. Vaccine recipients, nucleocapsid antibody negative, had no prior SARS-CoV-2 infection. Sequencing was performed with immunoSEQ multiplex PCR; in TCRdb, only in-frame clones are kept and a portion is missing. The sample carries tens of thousands of clones, under 75% recorded once. This specimen was CD4+ T cells from PBMCs cultured with HCoV-OC43 spike peptides, taken before COVID-19 vaccination. This sample's subset: HCoV-OC43 spike overlapping peptide pool stimulation. The receptor set was obtained from a human donor who received a COVID-19 vaccine.

This clone was detected many times. The J gene is TRBJ1-2, the V gene TRBV4-3; D remains unclear. The germline V gene has CDR1 LGHNA and CDR2 YSLEER. Trimming took off 0 bases at V and 3 bases at J, with 2 bases between the two ends. The CDR3 runs 12 residues. The CDR3 nucleotides are TGCGCCAGCAGCCAAGATTACTATGGCTACACCTTC. This encodes CASSQDYYGYTF.

This clone was seen just once. The chain links TRBV19 to TRBJ1-5, with D possibly matching TRBD1 (5 bases). Germline CDR1 reads LNHDA; CDR2 reads SQIVND (reference sequence). V dropped 5 bases and J dropped 1 base, with 15 bases sitting between them. The CDR3 contains 16 residues. CDR3 sequence: CASSSRDGGSNQPQHF. The CDR3 DNA reads as TGTGCCAGTAGTTCCCGGGACGGAGGCAGCAATCAGCCCCAGCATTTT.

This clone was seen once. This chain uses TRBV11-2 with TRBJ1-2, with 9 nucleotides matching TRBD1. Germline V lookup: CDR1 SGHAT, CDR2 FQNNGV. V gave up 4 bases and J gave up 8 bases; unmatched junction bases: 8. The CDR3 extends over 14 amino acids. The DNA of the CDR3 is TGTGCCAGCAGCTCCGGGACAGGGCCCAGGGGCTACACCTTC. Translated: CASSSGTGPRGYTF.

The chain couples TRBV7-3 to TRBJ2-2, with unresolved D. Deletions cut 2 bases from V and 6 bases from J, with 7 bases between. This CDR3 spans 13 amino acids. CDR1 SGHTA and CDR2 FQGTGA come from the germline V gene. CDR3 DNA: TGTGCCAGCAGCTTAGGGCTGTCCGGGGAGCTGTTTTTT. Translating it yields CASSLGLSGELFF.

The rearrangement joins TRBV7-2 to TRBJ1-1; no reliable D call. Germline V gene lookup returns CDR1 SGHTA and CDR2 FQGNSA. The CDR3 extends over 13 amino acids. The V and J ends lost 4 bases and 0 bases respectively, with 6 bases between them. Here the CDR3 reads CASSSSVNTEAFF. The CDR3 DNA reads as TGTGCCAGCAGCTCGTCGGTGAACACTGAAGCTTTCTTT.

The chain recombines TRBV5-1 with TRBJ1-4; TRBD1 aligns across 7 bases. The germline gives CDR1 SGHRS, CDR2 YFSETQ. V lost 4 bases, J lost 5 bases, and 5 bases stayed unmatched. The CDR3 runs 14 residues. The CDR3 loop is CASSLTGPNEKLFF. The CDR3, as DNA: TGCGCCAGCAGCCTGACAGGGCCCAATGAAAAACTGTTTTTT.

The V call is TRBV19, the J call TRBJ1-6; unclear D gene. V lost 1 base and J lost 4, with 5 bases in between. CDR3 size: 14 residues. Germline CDR1 LNHDA, CDR2 SQIVND (reference sequence). The CDR3 nucleotides read TGTGCCAGTAGTATAGGGGTTTATAATTCACCCCTCCACTTT. It encodes CASSIGVYNSPLHF.

The chain is built from TRBV6-1 and TRBJ1-2, with D possibly being TRBD1 (5 bases). CDR3 length equals 14 residues. From germline, CDR1 is MNHNS and CDR2 SASEGT. V was pared by 2 bases and J by 8 bases, with 15 bases between. This CDR3 is CASSEPGRPGGYTF. The CDR3, as DNA: TGTGCCAGCAGTGAACCGGGCCGACCAGGGGGCTACACCTTC.

This clone was seen once. This sequence joins TRBV27 and TRBJ1-2, with 8 bases matching TRBD1. The V gene end was trimmed by 0 bases and the J gene end by 8 bases; junction bases not matched to a gene: 8. Germline values: CDR1 MNHEY, CDR2 SMNVEV (reference sequence). The CDR3 has 15 amino acids. This CDR3 reads CASSLSGTGHWGYTF. CDR3 DNA: TGTGCCAGCAGTTTATCTGGGACAGGCCATTGGGGCTACACCTTC.

The rearrangement links TRBV24-1 to TRBJ2-3, with 8 positions matching TRBD2. CDR3 length equals 14 residues. V was clipped by 9 bases and J by 6 bases; unmatched bases: 10. Per the germline V gene, CDR1 is KGHDR and CDR2 is SFDVKD. The CDR3 region has the DNA TGTGCCACCGGAGCGGGGGACCCGCGGGATACGCAGTATTTT. Amino acid sequence: CATGAGDPRDTQYF.

The genes are TRBV21-1 and TRBJ2-3; TRBD1, the table's D call, lacks a check against the DNA. TRBV21-1 constitutes a pseudogene. This CDR3 is built from 17 residues. CDR3 in amino acids: CASSIQDRDRDTDTQYF. The CDR3 DNA reads as TGTGCCAGCAGCATCCAGGACCGGGACAGGGACACAGATACGCAGTATTTT.

The chain combines TRBV6-1 with TRBJ2-5; TRBD1 matches at 9 bases. With 1 base clipped from V and 3 bases from J, the junction kept 6 bases outside the gene matches. This CDR3 is 16 amino acids long. In germline, CDR1 is MNHNS, CDR2 SASEGT. CDR3: CASSEVQDRGKETQYF. As DNA, the CDR3 is TGTGCCAGCAGTGAAGTCCAGGACAGGGGCAAAGAGACCCAGTACTTC.

This chain links TRBV7-9 with TRBJ1-1, with TRBD1 matching over 7 bases. V dropped 3 bases and J dropped 7; count of bases not matched to a gene: 11. Germline loops: CDR1 SEHNR, CDR2 FQNEAQ (reference sequence). The CDR3 runs 15 residues. CDR3 coding DNA: TGTGCCAGCAGCTTGGCGTACAGGGGTGAAGGTGAAGCTTTCTTT. This codes for CASSLAYRGEGEAFF.

The rearrangement uses TRBV5-6 and TRBJ1-1; no reliable D call. The CDR3 loop spans 13 amino acids. Germline V gene data show CDR1 as SGHDT and CDR2 as YYEEEE. Trimming removed 1 base from V and 5 bases from J, with 9 bases in between. The CDR3 protein is CASSLPDGTEAFF. CDR3 nucleotide sequence: TGTGCCAGCAGCTTGCCCGATGGGACTGAAGCTTTCTTT. Full variable domain (rest looked up from reference TRBV5-6 and TRBJ1-1): DAGVTQSPTHLIKTRGQQVTLRCSPKSGHDTVSWYQQALGQGPQFIFQYYEEEERQRGNFPDRFSGHQFPNYSSELNVNALLLGDSALYLCASSLPDGTEAFFGQGTRLTVV.

J is TRBJ1-1 and V is TRBV3-1 (or the pseudogene TRBV3-2); D gene unclear. Germline lookup yields CDR1 LGHDT and CDR2 YNNKEL (reference sequence). Trimming removed 1 base from V and 4 bases from J, with 7 bases in between. There are 13 residues in the CDR3. CDR3 loop: CASSQVRGTEAFF. The CDR3 DNA reads as TGTGCCAGCAGCCAAGTTCGGGGCACTGAAGCTTTCTTT.

The J gene is TRBJ1-6, the V gene TRBV5-8, with 10 bases fitting TRBD1. The V gene end was trimmed by 0 bases and the J gene end by 9 bases; junction bases not matched to a gene: 3. The CDR3 covers 15 residues. From germline, CDR1 is SGHTS and CDR2 YDEGEE. CDR3 protein: CASSLDRTGGSPLHF. The CDR3 DNA sequence: TGTGCCAGCAGCTTGGACCGGACAGGGGGTTCACCCCTCCACTTT.

In its sample, this clone was seen once. The chain recombines TRBV19 with TRBJ1-2; 7 bases line up with TRBD1. Germline assignment: CDR1 LNHDA and CDR2 SQIVND (reference sequence). This CDR3 has 15 residues. V trimming: 1 base; J trimming: 4 bases; junction bases outside the gene matches: 6. This CDR3 reads CASSIAGGGTYGYTF. The CDR3 nucleotides are TGTGCCAGTAGTATAGCTGGAGGGGGCACCTATGGCTACACCTTC.

This clone was recorded only once. The chain combines TRBV5-1 with TRBJ2-3, with D possibly matching TRBD2 (6 bases). This CDR3 contains 19 residues. V lost 0 bases and J 0 bases, leaving 20 bases between the germline ends. Germline V CDR1 and CDR2: SGHRS, YFSETQ. CDR3 sequence reads: CASSLVGLEAGPSTDTQYF. CDR3 sequence (DNA): TGCGCCAGCAGCTTGGTTGGGTTAGAGGCGGGACCGAGCACAGATACGCAGTATTTT.